The present T cell receptor beta chain was sequenced within a study of cytomegalovirus exposure and HLA in healthy donors. Overall study context: Roughly 180 million T cells yielded 110 million or so unique TCR beta sequences in earlier analysis.

This clone has just one count. At sampling all donors were nominally healthy, likely with unrecorded immune exposures. Looked up from germline, CDR1 is SGDLS and CDR2 is YYNGEE. Trimming left V 0 bases short and J 4 bases short, with 8 bases between. This CDR3 region has 13 residues. Primers: 60 Vbeta forward and 13 Jbeta reverse. This table comes from immunoSEQ multiplex PCR, and its TCRdb copy is limited to in-frame clones, with some not included. The sample holds some 200,000 clones, roughly four fifths seen once. The sequenced sample consisted of PBMCs. This clonotype was sampled from a woman aged 18-30 years in good health and CMV-seronegative. The V and J genes are TRBV9 and TRBJ2-7, with unresolved D. The CDR3 sequence is CASSVEGEYEQYF. In DNA form, the CDR3 reads TGTGCCAGCAGCGTAGAAGGAGAGTACGAGCAGTACTTC.